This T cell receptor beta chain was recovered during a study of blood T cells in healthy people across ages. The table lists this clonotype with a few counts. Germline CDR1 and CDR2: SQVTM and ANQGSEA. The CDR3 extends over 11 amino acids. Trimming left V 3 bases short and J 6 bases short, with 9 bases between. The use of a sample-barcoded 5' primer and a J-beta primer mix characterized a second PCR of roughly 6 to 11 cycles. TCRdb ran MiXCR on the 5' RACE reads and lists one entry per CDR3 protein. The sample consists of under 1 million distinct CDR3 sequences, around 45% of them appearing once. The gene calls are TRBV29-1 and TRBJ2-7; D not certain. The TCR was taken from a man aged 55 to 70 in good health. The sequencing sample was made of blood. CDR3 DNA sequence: TGCAGCGTTGACACGGGTGGCGAGCAGTACTTC. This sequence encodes CSVDTGGEQYF.